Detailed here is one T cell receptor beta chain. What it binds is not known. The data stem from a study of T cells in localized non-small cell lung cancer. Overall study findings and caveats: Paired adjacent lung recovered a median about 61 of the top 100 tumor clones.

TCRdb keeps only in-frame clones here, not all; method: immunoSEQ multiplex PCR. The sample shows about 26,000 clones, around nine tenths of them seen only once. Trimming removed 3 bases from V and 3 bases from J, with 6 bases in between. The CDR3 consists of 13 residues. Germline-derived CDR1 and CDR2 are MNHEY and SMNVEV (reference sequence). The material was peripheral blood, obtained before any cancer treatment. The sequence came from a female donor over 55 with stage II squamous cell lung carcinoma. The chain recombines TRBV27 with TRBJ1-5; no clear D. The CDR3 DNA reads TGTGCCAGCAGTTTCCAAGTCAATCAGCCCCAGCATTTT. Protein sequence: CASSFQVNQPQHF.